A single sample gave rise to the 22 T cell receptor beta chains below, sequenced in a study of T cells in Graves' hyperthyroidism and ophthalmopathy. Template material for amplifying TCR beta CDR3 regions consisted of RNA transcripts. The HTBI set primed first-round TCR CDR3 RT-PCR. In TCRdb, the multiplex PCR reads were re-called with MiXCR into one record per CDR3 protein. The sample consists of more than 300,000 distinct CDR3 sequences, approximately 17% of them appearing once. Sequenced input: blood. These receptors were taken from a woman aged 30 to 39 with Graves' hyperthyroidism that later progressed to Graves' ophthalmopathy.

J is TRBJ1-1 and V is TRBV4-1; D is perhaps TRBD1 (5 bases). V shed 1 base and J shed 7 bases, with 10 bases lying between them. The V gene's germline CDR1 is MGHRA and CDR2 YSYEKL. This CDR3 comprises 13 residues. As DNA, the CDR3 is TGCGCCAGCAGCCAAGCCTTCAGGGTTGAAGCTTTCTTT. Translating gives CASSQAFRVEAFF.

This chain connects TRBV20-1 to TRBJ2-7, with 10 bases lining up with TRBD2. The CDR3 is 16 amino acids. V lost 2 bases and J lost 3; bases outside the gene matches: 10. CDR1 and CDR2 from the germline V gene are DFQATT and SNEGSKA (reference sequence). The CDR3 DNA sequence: TGCAGTGCTAGACCCCTAGCGGGGGTTTGGGACTACGAGCAGTACTTC. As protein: CSARPLAGVWDYEQYF.

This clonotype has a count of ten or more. CDR3: CAWSVGLAGGREQFF. The DNA for the CDR3 is TGTGCCTGGAGTGTAGGCCTAGCGGGAGGTAGAGAGCAGTTCTTC. The chain carries TRBV30 and TRBJ2-1; 11 bases agree with TRBD2. CDR3 length: 15 amino acids. The germline V gene has CDR1 GTSNPN and CDR2 SVGIG (reference sequence). Trimming removed 0 bases from V and 10 bases from J; junction bases left unmatched: 8.

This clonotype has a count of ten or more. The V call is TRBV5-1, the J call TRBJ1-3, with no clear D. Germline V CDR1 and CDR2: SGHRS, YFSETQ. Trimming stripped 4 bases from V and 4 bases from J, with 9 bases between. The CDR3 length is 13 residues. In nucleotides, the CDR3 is TGCGCCAGCAGCGAGGGTTTCGGAAACACCATATATTTT. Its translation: CASSEGFGNTIYF.

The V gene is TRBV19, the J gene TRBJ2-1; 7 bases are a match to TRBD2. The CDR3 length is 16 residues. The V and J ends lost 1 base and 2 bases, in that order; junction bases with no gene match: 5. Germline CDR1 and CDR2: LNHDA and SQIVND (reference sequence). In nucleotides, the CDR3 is TGTGCCAGTAGTATAGCTCCAGCGGGGACCTACAATGAGCAGTTCTTC. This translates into CASSIAPAGTYNEQFF.

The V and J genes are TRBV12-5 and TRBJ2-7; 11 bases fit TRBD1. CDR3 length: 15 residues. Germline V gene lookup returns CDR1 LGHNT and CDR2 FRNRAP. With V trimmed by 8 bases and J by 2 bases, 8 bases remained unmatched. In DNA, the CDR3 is TGTGCTAGTCGTCCAGCGGGACAGGGGGCCTACGAGCAGTACTTC. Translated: CASRPAGQGAYEQYF.

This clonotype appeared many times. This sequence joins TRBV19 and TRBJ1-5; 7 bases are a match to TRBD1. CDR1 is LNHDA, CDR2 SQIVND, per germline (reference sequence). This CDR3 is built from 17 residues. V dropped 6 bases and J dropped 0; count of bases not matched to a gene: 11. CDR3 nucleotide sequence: TGTGCCAGTAGCAGATATGGGACAGAGAATAGCAATCAGCCCCAGCATTTT. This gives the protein CASSRYGTENSNQPQHF.

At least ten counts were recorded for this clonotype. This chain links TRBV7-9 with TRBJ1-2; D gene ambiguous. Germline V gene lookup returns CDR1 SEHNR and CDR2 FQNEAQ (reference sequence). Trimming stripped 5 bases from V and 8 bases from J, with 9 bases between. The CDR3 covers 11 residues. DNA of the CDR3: TGTGCCAGCAGCCCTGAGAGCGGCTACACCTTC. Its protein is CASSPESGYTF.

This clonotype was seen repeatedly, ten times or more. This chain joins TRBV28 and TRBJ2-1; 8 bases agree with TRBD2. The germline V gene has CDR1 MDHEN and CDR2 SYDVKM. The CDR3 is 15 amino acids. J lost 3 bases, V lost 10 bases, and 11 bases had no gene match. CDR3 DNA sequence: TGTGCCACCGTACGAGGACTAGCATACTACAATGAGCAGTTCTTC. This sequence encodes CATVRGLAYYNEQFF.

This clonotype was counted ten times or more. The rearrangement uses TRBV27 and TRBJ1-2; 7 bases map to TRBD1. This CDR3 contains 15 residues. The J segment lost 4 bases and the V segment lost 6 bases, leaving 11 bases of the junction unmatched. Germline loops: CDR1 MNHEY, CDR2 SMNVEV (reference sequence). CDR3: CASSPTGNYAYGYTF. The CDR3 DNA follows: TGTGCCAGCAGCCCGACAGGGAACTATGCCTATGGCTACACCTTC.

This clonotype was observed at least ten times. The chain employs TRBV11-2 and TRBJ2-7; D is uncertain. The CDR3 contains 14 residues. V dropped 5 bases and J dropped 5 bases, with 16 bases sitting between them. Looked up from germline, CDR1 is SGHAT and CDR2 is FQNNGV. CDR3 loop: CASSRQHAENEQYF. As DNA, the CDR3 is TGTGCCAGCAGCCGCCAGCATGCGGAAAACGAGCAGTACTTC.

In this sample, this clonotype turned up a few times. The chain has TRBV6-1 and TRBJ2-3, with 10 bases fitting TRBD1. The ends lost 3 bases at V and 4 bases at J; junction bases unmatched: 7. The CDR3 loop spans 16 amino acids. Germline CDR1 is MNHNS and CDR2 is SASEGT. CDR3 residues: CASSDRPGQGPDTQYF. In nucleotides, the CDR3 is TGTGCCAGCAGTGATCGACCGGGACAGGGGCCAGATACGCAGTATTTT.

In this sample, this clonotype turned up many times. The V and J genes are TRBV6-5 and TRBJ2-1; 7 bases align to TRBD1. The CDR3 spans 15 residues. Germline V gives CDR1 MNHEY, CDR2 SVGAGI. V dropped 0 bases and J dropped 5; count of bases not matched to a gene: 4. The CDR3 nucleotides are TGTGCCAGCAGTTACTCAGGACAGGCCAACAATGAGCAGTTCTTC. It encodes CASSYSGQANNEQFF.

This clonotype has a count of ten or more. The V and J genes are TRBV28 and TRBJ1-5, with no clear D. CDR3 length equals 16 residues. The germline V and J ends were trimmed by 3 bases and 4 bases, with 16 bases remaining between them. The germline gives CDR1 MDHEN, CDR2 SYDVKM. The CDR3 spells CASSFYGMAENQPQHF. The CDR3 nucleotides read TGTGCCAGCAGTTTTTATGGGATGGCAGAGAATCAGCCCCAGCATTTT.

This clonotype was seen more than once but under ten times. The CDR3 reads CASSILGMNTEAFF. In DNA form, the CDR3 reads TGTGCCAGTAGTATTCTGGGGATGAACACTGAAGCTTTCTTT. J is TRBJ1-1 and V is TRBV19; D gene uncertain. Looked up from germline, CDR1 is LNHDA and CDR2 is SQIVND (reference sequence). V dropped 3 bases and J dropped 0 bases, with 8 bases sitting between them. This CDR3 has 14 residues.

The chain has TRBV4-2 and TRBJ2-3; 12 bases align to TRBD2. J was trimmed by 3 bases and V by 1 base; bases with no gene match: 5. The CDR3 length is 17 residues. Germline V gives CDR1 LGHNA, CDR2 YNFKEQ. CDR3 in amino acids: CASSQAPSGGVTDTQYF. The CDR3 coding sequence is TGTGCCAGCAGCCAAGCCCCTAGCGGGGGGGTTACAGATACGCAGTATTTT.

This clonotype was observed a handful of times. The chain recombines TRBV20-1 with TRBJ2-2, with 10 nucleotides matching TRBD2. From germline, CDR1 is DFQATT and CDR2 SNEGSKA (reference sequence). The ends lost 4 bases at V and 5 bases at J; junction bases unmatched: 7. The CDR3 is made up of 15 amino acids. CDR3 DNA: TGCAGTGCTAAAAGCGGGAGGGGCGAAACCGGGGAGCTGTTTTTT. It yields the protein CSAKSGRGETGELFF.

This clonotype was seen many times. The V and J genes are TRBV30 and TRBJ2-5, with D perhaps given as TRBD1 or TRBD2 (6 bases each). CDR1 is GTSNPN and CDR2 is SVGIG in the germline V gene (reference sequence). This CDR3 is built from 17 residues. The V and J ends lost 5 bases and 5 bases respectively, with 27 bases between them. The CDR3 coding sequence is TGTGCCTGGGTGGGGGCTTTAGCGGAATCAGATTTGGAGACCCAGTACTTC. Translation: CAWVGALAESDLETQYF.

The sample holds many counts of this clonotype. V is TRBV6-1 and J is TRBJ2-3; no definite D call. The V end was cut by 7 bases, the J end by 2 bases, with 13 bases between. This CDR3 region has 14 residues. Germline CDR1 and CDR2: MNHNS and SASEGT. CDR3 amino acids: CASKGYRITDTQYF. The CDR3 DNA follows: TGTGCCAGCAAAGGTTACAGAATCACAGATACGCAGTATTTT.

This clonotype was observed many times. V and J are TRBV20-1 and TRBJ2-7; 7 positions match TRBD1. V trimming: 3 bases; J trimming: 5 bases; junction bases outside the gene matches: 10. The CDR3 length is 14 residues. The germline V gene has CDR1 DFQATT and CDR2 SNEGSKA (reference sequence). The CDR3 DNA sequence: TGCAGTGCTAGCTTCACGACAGGGTTCGACGAGCAGTACTTC. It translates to CSASFTTGFDEQYF.

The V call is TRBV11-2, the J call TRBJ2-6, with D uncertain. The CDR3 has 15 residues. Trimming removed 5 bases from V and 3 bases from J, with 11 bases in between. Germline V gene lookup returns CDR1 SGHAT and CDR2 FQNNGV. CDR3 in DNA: TGTGCCAGCAGCGCCCTCGGAAGTGGGGCCAACGTCCTGACTTTC. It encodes CASSALGSGANVLTF.

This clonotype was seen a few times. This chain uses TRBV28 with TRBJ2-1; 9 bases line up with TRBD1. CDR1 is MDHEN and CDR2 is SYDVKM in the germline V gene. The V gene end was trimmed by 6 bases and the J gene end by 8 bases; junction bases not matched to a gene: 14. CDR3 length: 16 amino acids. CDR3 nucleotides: TGTGCCAGCAGCCCCGCTCCGGGACAGGGATTCTATGAGCAGTTCTTC. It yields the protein CASSPAPGQGFYEQFF.